Described below is a single T cell receptor beta chain sequence and its context. The antigen is undetermined. Sequencing templates came from extracted RNA that was reverse transcribed into cDNA. Generated by immunoSEQ multiplex PCR, the TCRdb table keeps only in-frame clones and is missing some. The sample yields fewer than 250,000 clones, about 65% seen once. The data are from a study of CD8+ T cells in alopecia areata. As for the study in general: Tofacitinib exposure lasted 6 to 18 months, followed by 6 months off drug. Study outcomes and limitations: On tofacitinib, scalp and blood still held many of the expanded lesional clones.

Germline V gene sequence: CDR1 GTSNPN, CDR2 SVGIG (reference sequence). The length of the CDR3 is 12 residues. Between the trimmed V and J ends, which lost 0 bases and 12 bases, there was a span of 12 bases. Sample treatment: oral pan-JAK inhibitor, 5-10 mg twice daily. Researchers took lesional scalp punch biopsies and peripheral blood from people who were alopecia areata patients. Sorting separated CD4+ and CD8+ T cells out of PBMCs. This chain links TRBV30 with TRBJ2-1, with a tentative D call TRBD1 (5 bases). The source of this sequence is a human donor with alopecia areata. The specimen was CD4+ T cells sorted from blood, collected between weeks 49 and 50, from a patient treated with tofacitinib. The CDR3 DNA is TGTGCCTGGAGTGTACTTTGGGGCGGGCAGTTCTTC. Its translation is CAWSVLWGGQFF.